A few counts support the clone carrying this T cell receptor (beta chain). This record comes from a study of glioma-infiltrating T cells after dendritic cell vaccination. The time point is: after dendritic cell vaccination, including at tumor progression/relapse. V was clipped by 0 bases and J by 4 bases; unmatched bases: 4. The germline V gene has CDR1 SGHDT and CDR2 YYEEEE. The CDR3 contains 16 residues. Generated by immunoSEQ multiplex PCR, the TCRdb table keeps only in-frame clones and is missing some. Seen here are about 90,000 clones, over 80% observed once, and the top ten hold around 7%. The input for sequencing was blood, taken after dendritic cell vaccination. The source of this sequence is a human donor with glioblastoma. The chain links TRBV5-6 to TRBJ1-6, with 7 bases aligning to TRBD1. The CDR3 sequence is CASSLGTGLYNSPLHF. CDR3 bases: TGTGCCAGCAGCTTGGGGACAGGATTATATAATTCACCCCTCCACTTT.